The clone carrying this TCR beta chain showed up just a few times. The sample belongs to a study of identical twins. MiXCR, run by TCRdb on the 5' RACE reads, gives a single entry per CDR3 protein. The sample includes 200,000 or so distinct CDR3 sequences, about 16% of them seen just once. Per germline, CDR1 SEHNR and CDR2 FQNEAQ (reference sequence). The length of the CDR3 is 14 residues. Between the trimmed V and J ends, which lost 5 bases and 3 bases, there was a span of 13 bases. These sequences were also reported in another study, on T cells expressing NK-cell markers.

The chain has TRBV7-9 and TRBJ1-1; D gene ambiguous. The specimen was CD8+ T cells sorted from blood. This clonotype was obtained from a woman between 18 and 30 years old in good health. The CDR3 nucleotides are TGTGCCAGCAGCCAGTCGGAACAGTACACTGAAGCTTTCTTT. Amino acids: CASSQSEQYTEAFF.